The 18 T cell receptor beta chains presented below share a single source sample, sequenced in a study of PD-1 blockade in classical Hodgkin lymphoma. Some clones are missing from TCRdb's copy, which holds only in-frame ones; the method was immunoSEQ multiplex PCR. The repertoire holds about 39,000 clones, with about three quarters as singletons. Documented time point: cycle 4 day 1 (C4D1), after 6 weeks of nivolumab. Relapse after autologous stem cell transplantation occurred in every patient, and brentuximab vedotin exposure varied. Sequenced here: peripheral blood mononuclear cells (PBMCs), sampled before the fourth cycle of nivolumab. Source of these receptors: a human donor with classical Hodgkin lymphoma.

Within the sample, this clone is medium-sized. Relative to the germline gene, one junction end is altered; a read error may explain this. The V and J genes are TRBV7-2 and TRBJ2-5; D gene ambiguous. The CDR3 contains 11 residues. CDR1 and CDR2 (germline): SGHTA, FQGNSA. The CDR3 region has the DNA TGTTCCAGCAGCATCCAGAAGACCCAGTACTTC. Its translation is CSSSIQKTQYF.

This clone was seen a few times. The genes are TRBV19 and TRBJ2-7; D may match TRBD1 or TRBD2 (6 bases each). V was pared by 5 bases and J by 0 bases, with 11 bases between. CDR3 length: 14 residues. The V gene's germline CDR1 is LNHDA and CDR2 SQIVND (reference sequence). The CDR3 bases are TGTGCCAGTAGTGGCAGGGGACTCTCCTACGAGCAGTACTTC. It yields the protein CASSGRGLSYEQYF. Together with reference TRBV19 and TRBJ2-7, the CDR3 gives the full variable domain: DGGITQSPKYLFRKEGQNVTLSCEQNLNHDAMYWYRQDPGQGLRLIYYSQIVNDFQKGDIAEGYSVSREKKESFPLTVTSAQKNPTAFYLCASSGRGLSYEQYFGPGTRLTVT.

The chain carries TRBV7-9 and TRBJ1-2; 9 nucleotides align to TRBD1. In germline, CDR1 is SEHNR, CDR2 FQNEAQ (reference sequence). CDR3 length: 16 amino acids. V shed 3 bases, J shed 2 bases, and the junction held 7 bases outside the gene matches. CDR3 sequence: CASSFTGTGMNYGYTF. CDR3 in DNA: TGTGCCAGCAGCTTCACCGGGACAGGGATGAACTATGGCTACACCTTC.

This rearrangement joins TRBV20-1 to TRBJ2-7; D may be TRBD1 (5 bases). V lost 0 bases and J lost 7, with 7 bases in between. The CDR3 covers 11 residues. Germline V gives CDR1 DFQATT, CDR2 SNEGSKA (reference sequence). Here the CDR3 DNA reads TGCAGTGCTAGAGACAGGGCTGAGCAGTACTTC. This codes for CSARDRAEQYF.

The count of this clone is one. CDR3 protein: CASSLQGYYGYTF. The CDR3 DNA reads as TGTGCCAGCAGCTTGCAGGGGTACTATGGCTACACCTTC. The gene calls are TRBV5-6 and TRBJ1-2; a weak D match, TRBD1 (6 bases). This CDR3 is 13 amino acids long. The V gene lost 1 base and the J gene lost 3 bases, with 7 bases spanning the gap. From germline, CDR1 is SGHDT and CDR2 YYEEEE.

V gene TRBV5-1 combines with J gene TRBJ2-7; D might be TRBD1 (6 bases). The length of the CDR3 is 15 residues. Trimming took 4 bases from V and 7 from J, leaving 21 bases between them. The germline CDR1 and CDR2 sequences are SGHRS and YFSETQ. CDR3 sequence reads: CASSGKGEQGREQYF. As DNA, the CDR3 is TGCGCCAGCAGCGGCAAGGGTGAGCAGGGGCGGGAGCAGTACTTC.

This clone was observed a few times. The chain carries TRBV4-1 and TRBJ2-5, with 9 bases that match TRBD1. CDR3 length equals 15 residues. Losses at the gene ends were 1 base for V and 3 bases for J; bases not matched to a gene: 3. The germline gives CDR1 MGHRA, CDR2 YSYEKL. The CDR3 nucleotides read TGCGCCAGCAGCCAAGGGGACAGGGAGGAAGAGACCCAGTACTTC. Its protein product is CASSQGDREEETQYF.

The J gene is TRBJ2-6, the V gene TRBV7-2, with D unclear. The V end lost 7 bases, the J end lost 1 base, and 8 bases lay between the germline ends. The CDR3 has 14 residues. The germline CDR1 and CDR2 sequences are SGHTA and FQGNSA. CDR3 residues: CASTESSGANVLTF. In DNA, the CDR3 is TGTGCCAGCACCGAATCATCTGGGGCCAACGTCCTGACTTTC.

The rearrangement uses TRBV29-1 and TRBJ1-3, with D unresolved. V gave up 3 bases and J gave up 8 bases, with 8 bases separating them. CDR1 is SQVTM, CDR2 ANQGSEA, per germline. The CDR3 loop spans 11 amino acids. The CDR3 reads CSVDMGHTIYF. The CDR3 coding sequence is TGCAGCGTTGATATGGGCCACACCATATATTTT.

The chain uses TRBV6-1 and TRBJ1-2; D gene ambiguous. The CDR3 loop spans 13 amino acids. Trimming shortened V by 4 bases and J by 4 bases, and 10 bases separated the two germline ends. Per the germline V gene, CDR1 is MNHNS and CDR2 is SASEGT. DNA of the CDR3: TGTGCCAGCAGTGTAGACATACCCTATGGCTACACCTTC. This gives the protein CASSVDIPYGYTF.

V gene TRBV7-8 combines with J gene TRBJ1-6, with TRBD1 as a possible D gene (5 bases). Germline V gene lookup returns CDR1 SGHVS and CDR2 FQNEAQ. V dropped 1 base and J dropped 7 bases, with 11 bases sitting between them. The CDR3 sequence is 15 residues long. As DNA, the CDR3 is TGTGCCAGCAGCTTAGGGTCCCGACAGAATTCACCCCTCCACTTT. This translates into CASSLGSRQNSPLHF. Full variable domain (remainder filled in from reference TRBV7-8 and TRBJ1-6): GAGVSQSPRYKVAKRGQDVALRCDPISGHVSLFWYQQALGQGPEFLTYFQNEAQLDKSGLPSDRFFAERPEGSVSTLKIQRTQQEDSAVYLCASSLGSRQNSPLHFGNGTRLTVT.

This clone was seen once. V gene TRBV7-9 combines with J gene TRBJ2-3; D call uncertain. Germline CDR1 SEHNR, CDR2 FQNEAQ (reference sequence). The CDR3 length is 14 residues. Between the trimmed V and J ends, which lost 1 base and 0 bases, there was a span of 5 bases. Here the CDR3 DNA reads TGTGCCAGCAGCTTAGGAGATAGCACAGATACGCAGTATTTT. It codes for CASSLGDSTDTQYF.

The J gene is TRBJ2-3, the V gene TRBV2; D tentatively fits TRBD1 or TRBD2 (5 bases each). Trimming removed 4 bases at V and 2 bases at J, with 10 bases between. Germline CDR1 is SNHLY and CDR2 is FYNNEI. CDR3 length: 14 residues. CDR3: CASSAGRPTDTQYF. CDR3 sequence (DNA): TGTGCCAGCAGTGCGGGGCGGCCCACAGATACGCAGTATTTT.

This chain links TRBV9 with TRBJ2-2; D is uncertain. This CDR3 is 11 amino acids long. The germline V gene has CDR1 SGDLS and CDR2 YYNGEE. The ends were cut back, 6 bases at V and 2 bases at J, with 2 bases in the middle. CDR3 region: CASTNTGELFF. Here the CDR3 DNA reads TGTGCCAGCACCAACACCGGGGAGCTGTTTTTT.

This clone was detected once. The chain is built from TRBV7-9 and TRBJ2-7; D is undetermined. The CDR3 runs 12 residues. The germline gives CDR1 SEHNR, CDR2 FQNEAQ (reference sequence). Trimming stripped 5 bases from V and 3 bases from J, with 8 bases between. The CDR3 sequence: CASSPDHYEQYF. In DNA form, the CDR3 reads TGTGCCAGCAGCCCCGACCACTACGAGCAGTACTTC.

This clone was found once. The gene calls are TRBV4-1 and TRBJ1-5; D unresolved. This CDR3 comprises 16 residues. V lost 0 bases, J lost 0 bases, and 9 bases lay in between. Germline V gene data show CDR1 as MGHRA and CDR2 as YSYEKL. CDR3: CASSQETRSSNQPQHF. The CDR3 DNA is TGCGCCAGCAGCCAAGAAACCAGGTCTAGCAATCAGCCCCAGCATTTT.

V usage is TRBV6-5 and J usage is TRBJ1-2; D not certain. Germline-derived CDR1 and CDR2 are MNHEY and SVGAGI. The germline V and J ends were trimmed by 5 bases and 0 bases, with 10 bases remaining between them. The CDR3 spans 14 residues. The CDR3 DNA follows: TGTGCCAGCAGTCCATCGAACTCTAACTATGGCTACACCTTC. The encoded protein is CASSPSNSNYGYTF.

This clone was picked up a small number of times. The V call is TRBV27, the J call TRBJ2-7, with D tentatively TRBD2 (5 bases). The CDR3 has 13 amino acids. With 5 bases removed from V and 0 bases from J, the gap between germline ends came to 8 bases. Germline V gene data show CDR1 as MNHEY and CDR2 as SMNVEV (reference sequence). Here the CDR3 DNA reads TGTGCCAGCAGTATCCGGGACTCCTACGAGCAGTACTTC. Its protein product is CASSIRDSYEQYF.